Below, 25 T cell receptor beta chains from the same sample are listed, as sequenced in a study of cytomegalovirus exposure and HLA in healthy donors (dated by TCRdb to about 2017). The library was obtained by the immunoSEQ multiplex PCR assay. For the multiplex PCR, a mixture combining 60 forward primers for TCR Vbeta segments and 13 reverse primers for TCR Jbeta segments was used. TCRdb limited this immuneACCESS table to in-frame rearrangements with V and J called. A share of clones is missing; checked studies link under half to unresolved V genes, and the rest is unexplained. In all, the sample holds over 200,000 clones, and around 80% of those were seen once. The ten biggest clones cover over 0.5% of the sample. Sequencing was done on a sample of PBMCs. The receptors come from a woman in her 40s in good health and CMV-seronegative.

The CDR3 DNA sequence: TGTGCCAGCACAGCGGGGGTGTCGGGACAGTACACCGGGGAGCTGTTTTTT. It yields the protein CASTAGVSGQYTGELFF. The genes are TRBV27 and TRBJ2-2; D might be TRBD2 (8 bases). V was shortened by 7 bases and J by 3 bases, with 21 bases between the two germline ends. Germline CDR1 and CDR2: MNHEY and SMNVEV (reference sequence). The CDR3 has 17 amino acids.

This chain links TRBV30 with TRBJ1-2; D gene uncertain. The CDR3 totals 13 residues. Trimming removed 4 bases at V and 4 bases at J, with 13 bases between. Germline V gene lookup returns CDR1 GTSNPN and CDR2 SVGIG (reference sequence). The chain's CDR3 is CAWTPGDGYGYTF. The DNA for the CDR3 is TGTGCCTGGACGCCAGGCGATGGCTATGGCTACACCTTC.

This clone was detected a few times. V and J are TRBV5-6 and TRBJ1-4; 7 bases match TRBD1. V trimming: 2 bases; J trimming: 8 bases; junction bases outside the gene matches: 3. The length of the CDR3 is 13 residues. Germline V CDR1 and CDR2: SGHDT, YYEEEE. CDR3 DNA sequence: TGTGCCAGCAGCTTTAACAGGGGAGAAAAACTGTTTTTT. Its translation is CASSFNRGEKLFF.

The V and J genes are TRBV18 and TRBJ2-7; 8 bases map to TRBD1. CDR1 is KGHSH and CDR2 is LQKENI in the germline V gene. J gave up 2 bases and V 2 bases, and 11 bases lay outside the gene matches. This CDR3 has 17 amino acids. This CDR3 is CASSPIGQGVSAYEQYF. In DNA form, the CDR3 reads TGTGCCAGCTCACCAATCGGACAGGGCGTTTCAGCCTACGAGCAGTACTTC.

Here the CDR3 reads CASSFPGGITDTQYF. The CDR3 DNA reads as TGTGCCAGCAGCTTCCCAGGGGGTATCACAGATACGCAGTATTTT. This chain connects TRBV7-9 to TRBJ2-3; 7 nucleotides agree with TRBD1. V was clipped by 3 bases and J by 2 bases; unmatched bases: 5. The V gene's germline CDR1 is SEHNR and CDR2 FQNEAQ (reference sequence). The CDR3 loop spans 15 amino acids.

This clone was counted once. V is TRBV18 and J is TRBJ1-1; 7 nucleotides match TRBD1. V was clipped by 0 bases and J by 4 bases; unmatched bases: 5. Germline CDR1 is KGHSH and CDR2 is LQKENI. The CDR3 runs 15 residues. As DNA, the CDR3 is TGTGCCAGCTCACCACCGACAGGGAGCAGCACTGAAGCTTTCTTT. As protein: CASSPPTGSSTEAFF.

V is TRBV18 and J is TRBJ2-7; 11 bases agree with TRBD2. Germline V gene lookup returns CDR1 KGHSH and CDR2 LQKENI. The CDR3 is 15 residues long. V was clipped by 2 bases and J by 4 bases; unmatched bases: 4. CDR3 sequence: CASSPTSGGLYEQYF. The CDR3 DNA reads as TGTGCCAGCTCACCAACTAGCGGGGGTCTTTACGAGCAGTACTTC.

The V and J genes are TRBV7-3 and TRBJ1-6; the match to TRBD1 covers 9 bases. The V segment lost 6 bases and the J segment 7 bases; nucleotides outside the gene matches: 4. Germline V gene data show CDR1 as SGHTA and CDR2 as FQGTGA. The CDR3 contains 14 residues. DNA for the CDR3: TGTGCCAGCAGGTCCGGGACAGGGAATTCACCCCTCCACTTT. Protein: CASRSGTGNSPLHF.

The chain employs TRBV7-4 and TRBJ2-5, with D possibly TRBD2 on 5 matching bases. The DNA end lines up better with TRBJ2-7; the J call may be wrong. The CDR3 sequence is 13 residues long. Germline CDR1 and CDR2: SGHVT and SQSDAQ. DNA for the CDR3: TGTGCCAGCAGCTTGGGCCCCGGGAACGAGCAGTACTTC. It encodes CASSLGPGNEQYF.

The V call is TRBV30, the J call TRBJ2-3; TRBD2 is a possible D gene (7 bases). Trimming took off 3 bases at V and 3 bases at J, with 19 bases between the two ends. Germline V gene lookup returns CDR1 GTSNPN and CDR2 SVGIG (reference sequence). CDR3 length: 16 amino acids. In DNA form, the CDR3 reads TGTGCCTGGAGGGAGGGGGGGGGCCTTTATACAGATACGCAGTATTTT. Its translation is CAWREGGGLYTDTQYF.

This clone was seen a few times. This chain joins TRBV18 and TRBJ1-4; D might be TRBD1 (6 bases). V was pared by 4 bases and J by 6 bases, with 9 bases between. The CDR3 is 13 residues long. Germline CDR1 KGHSH, CDR2 LQKENI. The CDR3 protein is CASSRGRDEKLFF. In nucleotides, the CDR3 is TGTGCCAGCTCACGGGGGCGAGATGAAAAACTGTTTTTT.

The chain has TRBV7-6 and TRBJ2-1, with D tentatively TRBD1 (5 bases). Per germline, CDR1 SGHVS and CDR2 FNYEAQ. V lost 2 bases and J lost 6, with 14 bases in between. This CDR3 comprises 15 residues. This CDR3 reads CASSLQGPLGNEQFF. CDR3 nucleotides: TGTGCCAGCAGCTTACAGGGTCCCTTGGGCAATGAGCAGTTCTTC. The full variable domain, its missing parts supplied by reference TRBV7-6 and TRBJ2-1, is GAGVSQSPRYKVTKRGQDVALRCDPISGHVSLYWYRQALGQGPEFLTYFNYEAQQDKSGLPNDRFSAERPEGSISTLTIQRTEQRDSAMYRCASSLQGPLGNEQFFGPGTRLTVL.

In this sample, this clone turned up a few times. The chain joins TRBV6-5 to TRBJ1-1, with 10 bases identical to TRBD1. Germline V gene sequence: CDR1 MNHEY, CDR2 SVGAGI. J was trimmed by 0 bases and V by 4 bases; bases with no gene match: 2. The CDR3 runs to 15 residues. The CDR3, as DNA: TGTGCCAGCAGTTTGACAGGGGGCCTGAACACTGAAGCTTTCTTT. This codes for CASSLTGGLNTEAFF.

This clone was picked up a small number of times. The chain combines TRBV27 with TRBJ1-1; D remains unclear. Germline CDR1 reads MNHEY; CDR2 reads SMNVEV (reference sequence). Trimming pared 8 bases from V and 4 bases from J, leaving 14 bases between. This CDR3 contains 13 residues. CDR3 nucleotides: TGTGCCAGCGGCATAGGAGGTGGCACTGAAGCTTTCTTT. Its translation: CASGIGGGTEAFF.

The chain links TRBV5-1 to TRBJ1-1, with a weak D call TRBD1 (5 bases). With 3 bases removed from V and 4 bases from J, the gap between germline ends came to 19 bases. Germline CDR1 SGHRS, CDR2 YFSETQ. This CDR3 is built from 16 residues. The CDR3 DNA follows: TGCGCCAGCAGCTATGAGCTTTTTGGGGCGAGCACTGAAGCTTTCTTT. Its translation is CASSYELFGASTEAFF.

DNA for the CDR3: TGTGCCAGTTCCAGGGAAACCGGGGAGCTGTTTTTT. Translated, it gives CASSRETGELFF. The chain links TRBV2 to TRBJ2-2, with D possibly being TRBD1 (5 bases). The CDR3 runs to 12 residues. CDR1 is SNHLY and CDR2 is FYNNEI in the germline V gene. The germline V and J ends were trimmed by 9 bases and 5 bases, with 10 bases remaining between them.

The CDR3 loop reads CASTESSGGDSYEQYF. CDR3 coding DNA: TGTGCCAGCACCGAGTCGAGCGGGGGGGATTCCTACGAGCAGTACTTC. The chain combines TRBV7-9 with TRBJ2-7; the match to TRBD2 covers 10 bases. Trimming at V came to 7 bases and at J to 1 base, leaving 10 bases not matched to a gene. The CDR3 totals 16 residues. Germline CDR1 reads SEHNR; CDR2 reads FQNEAQ (reference sequence).

To note about this clone: The same CDR3 also results from other DNA sequences found in this sample. The rearrangement joins TRBV27 to TRBJ1-2, with D possibly matching TRBD1 (5 bases). The CDR3 loop spans 13 amino acids. Trimming removed 6 bases at V and 4 bases at J, with 12 bases between. Germline V gives CDR1 MNHEY, CDR2 SMNVEV (reference sequence). In nucleotides, the CDR3 is TGTGCCAGCAGGGACACCGGCGGCTATGGCTACACCTTC. Residues: CASRDTGGYGYTF.

The chain employs TRBV30 and TRBJ2-7, with a tentative D call TRBD2 (5 bases). Germline CDR1 reads GTSNPN; CDR2 reads SVGIG (reference sequence). The CDR3 runs to 12 residues. V lost 0 bases to trimming and J lost 5 bases, with 8 bases between them. The CDR3 nucleotides are TGTGCCTGGAGTGTAATCGGGGACGAGCAGTACTTC. This encodes CAWSVIGDEQYF.

The rearrangement links TRBV10-3 to TRBJ2-7; D may be TRBD1 (6 bases). Germline V lookup: CDR1 ENHRY, CDR2 SYGVKD. This CDR3 has 15 residues. V was cut by 3 bases and J by 5 bases, with 17 bases left in between. The CDR3 loop is CAISERGTRNNEQYF. In nucleotides, the CDR3 is TGTGCCATCAGTGAAAGAGGGACAAGGAATAACGAGCAGTACTTC.

This chain connects TRBV12-5 to TRBJ1-5; TRBD1 is a possible D gene (5 bases). CDR3 length equals 15 residues. Germline V lookup: CDR1 LGHNT, CDR2 FRNRAP. Between the trimmed V and J ends, which lost 7 bases and 4 bases, there was a span of 17 bases. CDR3 DNA: TGTGCTAGTGATTGGTTGCAGGGAATGAATCAGCCCCAGCATTTT. Its protein is CASDWLQGMNQPQHF.

The rearrangement uses TRBV4-1 and TRBJ1-3; possible D gene TRBD1, 5 bases. Germline CDR1 is MGHRA and CDR2 is YSYEKL. The length of the CDR3 is 15 residues. Trimming pared 1 base from V and 1 base from J, leaving 8 bases between. CDR3 nucleotide sequence: TGCGCCAGCAGCCAAGGACCAGGGTCTGGAAACACCATATATTTT. Translating gives CASSQGPGSGNTIYF.

V usage is TRBV6-1 and J usage is TRBJ2-7; maybe TRBD2 (5 bases). There are 14 residues in the CDR3. The germline CDR1 and CDR2 sequences are MNHNS and SASEGT. The ends were cut back, 0 bases at V and 6 bases at J, with 12 bases in the middle. The CDR3 region has the DNA TGTGCCAGCAGTGAAGCAGGGAGCCCTATCGAGCAGTACTTC. It is translated as CASSEAGSPIEQYF.

In this sample, this clone turned up a few times. The J gene is TRBJ1-1, the V gene TRBV5-6; D not resolved. The CDR3 is made up of 13 amino acids. Germline V gives CDR1 SGHDT, CDR2 YYEEEE. V was shortened by 0 bases and J by 11 bases, with 14 bases between the two germline ends. CDR3 amino acids: CASSLGPGGDAFF. CDR3 in DNA: TGTGCCAGCAGCTTGGGGCCAGGAGGAGATGCTTTCTTT.

This clone was seen a single time. This CDR3 is CASSYSPGARNEQYF. CDR3 sequence (DNA): TGTGCCAGCAGTTACTCGCCTGGGGCCAGGAACGAGCAGTACTTC. The chain combines TRBV6-5 with TRBJ2-7; D perhaps matches TRBD1 (5 bases). The CDR3 contains 15 residues. V was trimmed by 0 bases and J by 5 bases, leaving 14 bases between them. Germline-derived CDR1 and CDR2 are MNHEY and SVGAGI.